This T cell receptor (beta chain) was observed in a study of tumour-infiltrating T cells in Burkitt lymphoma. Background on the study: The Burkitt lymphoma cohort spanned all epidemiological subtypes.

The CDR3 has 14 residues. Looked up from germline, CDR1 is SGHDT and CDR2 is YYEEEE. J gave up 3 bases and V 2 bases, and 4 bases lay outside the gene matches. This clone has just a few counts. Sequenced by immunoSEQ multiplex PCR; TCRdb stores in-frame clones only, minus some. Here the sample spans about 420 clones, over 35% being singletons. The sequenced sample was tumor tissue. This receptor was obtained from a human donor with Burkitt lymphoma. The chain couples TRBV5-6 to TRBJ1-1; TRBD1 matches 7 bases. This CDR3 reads CASSLDRVDTEAFF. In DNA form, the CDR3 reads TGTGCCAGCAGCTTAGACAGGGTTGACACTGAAGCTTTCTTT.